This TCR beta chain was recorded in a study of blood T cell repertoires in COVID-19. V shed 0 bases and J shed 1 base, with 12 bases lying between them. This CDR3 spans 16 amino acids. Germline V CDR1 and CDR2: MGHRA, YSYEKL. A few counts support this clone. Generated by immunoSEQ multiplex PCR, the TCRdb table keeps only in-frame clones and is missing some. Of 250,000 to 350,000 clones in the sample, 80% to 95% are singletons; the top ten hold approximately 6.8%. A Seattle source enrolled patients during active infection and followed them longitudinally. This chain joins TRBV4-1 and TRBJ1-1; weak D call: TRBD1 (6 bases). This clonotype was obtained from a woman in her 30s with COVID-19, enrolled during active disease. Sequencing was carried out using peripheral blood. The CDR3 DNA sequence: TGCGCCAGCAGCCAAGATATCGGACAGAGGAACACTGAAGCTTTCTTT. Amino acid sequence: CASSQDIGQRNTEAFF.